This entry concerns a single T cell receptor (beta chain). Its target is unknown. CDR1 and CDR2 (germline): SGHRS, YFSETQ. The V gene end was trimmed by 1 base and the J gene end by 4 bases; junction bases not matched to a gene: 3. CDR3 length equals 15 residues. MiXCR, run by TCRdb on the RT-PCR reads, gives a single entry per CDR3 protein. The repertoire holds over 400,000 distinct CDR3 sequences, with 10% to 15% as singletons. This entry comes from a study of response to subunit inactivated influenza vaccine. Study findings and constraints: Authors suggested few new T cells are recruited by each seasonal influenza vaccination.

This specimen consisted of PBMCs from blood, obtained about 6 weeks after vaccination. The receptor was derived from a man in his fifties who received an inactivated influenza vaccine. The chain is built from TRBV5-1 and TRBJ2-2; 8 nucleotides line up with TRBD1. The CDR3 nucleotides read TGCGCCAGCAGCTTGCACACAGGGGGCACCGGGGAGCTGTTTTTT. Protein: CASSLHTGGTGELFF.